The rows below give T cell receptor beta chains drawn from one sample of a study of T-cell reconstitution after alpha-beta-depleted transplantation in children. Each CDR3 protein is one row after TCRdb ran MiXCR on the PCR reads. The table lists some 640,000 distinct CDR3 sequences, 16% of them singletons, with 1.1% in the top ten. This material consisted of PBMCs from the stem cell graft donor, taken from the stem cell graft. The receptor source for this set is a human donor who donated a stem cell graft to a child with acute myeloid leukemia. The CDR3 runs from the conserved cysteine through the conserved F or W. The D gene is left open where the match is weak. Clone size is given for some rows only: seen once, a few or many times, or a class if the clone is expanded.

>-|TRBJ2-1|TRBV5-1|TRBD1
TGCGCCAGCAGCACCGACAGGGGGCTTGAGTTCTTC
CASSTDRGLEFF
>few|TRBJ2-5|TRBV25-1|-
TGTGCCAGCAGTGATGCCAAAGGTAGAGAGACCCAGTACTTC
CASSDAKGRETQYF
>many|TRBJ2-6|TRBV5-1|-
TGCGCCAGCAGCCCAGGACTGATCTCTGGGGCCAACGTCCTGACTTTC
CASSPGLISGANVLTF
>-|TRBJ2-1|TRBV6-6|-
TGTGCCACAGGGGACCAAAAGTACAATGAGCAGTTCTTC
CATGDQKYNEQFF
>-|TRBJ2-7|TRBV14|TRBD1
TGTGCCAGCAGCCAAGTACAGGGGGCCCGCGGTGGTGAGCAGTACTTC
CASSQVQGARGGEQYF
>-|TRBJ2-1|TRBV5-1|TRBD2
TGCGCCAGCAGCTCGCAGACTAGCGGGGGTAATGAGCAGTTCTTC
CASSSQTSGGNEQFF
>many|TRBJ1-2|TRBV30|-
TGTGCCTGGAGTGTAACCCGGGTAAACTATGGCTACACCTTC
CAWSVTRVNYGYTF
>few|TRBJ2-3|TRBV24-1|-
TGTGCCACCAGTGTCTCCGGGACGATCAGCACAGATACGCAGTATTTT
CATSVSGTISTDTQYF
>many|TRBJ2-5|TRBV6-1|-
TGTGCCAGCAGTCCGTGGAGCTTGGGGCAAGAGACCCAGTACTTC
CASSPWSLGQETQYF
>few|TRBJ1-5|TRBV4-3|-
TGCGCCAGCAGCCCGGGACCTTTCTCGCCCCAGCATTTT
CASSPGPFSPQHF
>-|TRBJ1-5|TRBV24-1|-
TGTGCCACCAGTCACAACAATCAGCCCCAGCATTTT
CATSHNNQPQHF
>-|TRBJ2-7|TRBV6-2/TRBV6-3|-
TGTGCCAGCAGTTACCCCAGCGACGAGCAGTACTTC
CASSYPSDEQYF
>-|TRBJ2-4|TRBV28|-
TGTGCCAGCAATCTCGGGACAGCCAAAAACATTCAGTACTTC
CASNLGTAKNIQYF
>many|TRBJ2-1|TRBV12-3/TRBV12-4|TRBD2
TGTGCCAGCACCGAGCGGGGGGGCGATTACAATGAGCAGTTCTTC
CASTERGGDYNEQFF
>-|TRBJ2-5|TRBV18|-
TGTGCCAGCTCACGAAGGGAAGAGACCCAGTACTTC
CASSRREETQYF
>-|TRBJ1-1|TRBV11-2|TRBD1
TGTGCCAGCAGCTTAGTTTGGGCAGGGGGGGGTCGGAACACTGAAGCTTTCTTT
CASSLVWAGGGRNTEAFF
>many|TRBJ1-6|TRBV10-3|TRBD1
TGTGCCATCAGTGATCCCTTCAAGGGGACAGGGCCATCACCCCTCCACTTT
CAISDPFKGTGPSPLHF
>many|TRBJ2-5|TRBV12-3/TRBV12-4|TRBD2
TGTGCCAGCAGAGTGGGGACTAGCGGGGGGAAAGAGACCCAGTACTTC
CASRVGTSGGKETQYF
>many|TRBJ1-5|TRBV7-2|-
TGTGCCAGCAGCCAGTATAGCAATCAGCCCCAGCATTTT
CASSQYSNQPQHF
>-|TRBJ1-5|TRBV2|TRBD1
TGTGCCAGCAGTGATCGGACAGGGGGTCAGCCCCAGCATTTT
CASSDRTGGQPQHF
>many|TRBJ2-7|TRBV7-2|-
TGTGCCAGCAGCTTAGAACTAGCTGGCGAGCAGTACTTC
CASSLELAGEQYF
>few|TRBJ2-2|TRBV7-2|-
TGTGCCAGCATCCCCGAGGGGCCCAACACCGGGGAGCTGTTTTTT
CASIPEGPNTGELFF
>few|TRBJ1-2|TRBV20-1|-
TGCAGTGCTAGATATCGGGACTATGGCTACACCTTC
CSARYRDYGYTF
>many|TRBJ2-5|TRBV20-1|-
TGCAGTGCTAGAGGCCTACCCAGACAGCCTTCGGGGAGGGAGACCCAGTACTTC
CSARGLPRQPSGRETQYF
>many|TRBJ2-5|TRBV20-1|TRBD2
TGCAGTGCTAGAGACTTAGCGGGGGTAGAGACCCAGTACTTC
CSARDLAGVETQYF
>few|TRBJ2-1|TRBV4-1|TRBD1
TGCGCCAGCAGCCAAGAGAGGACAGGGTCCCACAATGAGCAGTTCTTC
CASSQERTGSHNEQFF
>many|TRBJ2-7|TRBV20-1|TRBD1
TGCAGTGCTAGAGAGGGACAGCGGCCTCCCTACGAGCAGTACTTC
CSAREGQRPPYEQYF
>many|TRBJ2-3|TRBV12-3/TRBV12-4|-
TGTGCCAGCACGGGGCGGAGCACAGATACGCAGTATTTT
CASTGRSTDTQYF
>-|TRBJ2-1|TRBV9|TRBD2
TGTGCCAGCAATGTCGCGCGGGGGGAGGATGAGCAGTTCTTC
CASNVARGEDEQFF
>-|TRBJ1-1|TRBV12-3/TRBV12-4|TRBD1
TGTGCCAGCAGTCCAGGGGACAGGGGGCTAGTCACTGAAGCTTTCTTT
CASSPGDRGLVTEAFF
>-|TRBJ2-3|TRBV20-1|TRBD2
TGCAGTGCTAGAGATGTGGTAGCGGGGGCAGATACGCAGTATTTT
CSARDVVAGADTQYF
>-|TRBJ2-6|TRBV12-3/TRBV12-4|-
TGTGCCAGCAGCGCGGCCCTCAACGTCCTGACTTTC
CASSAALNVLTF
>many|TRBJ1-5|TRBV5-6|-
TGTGCCAGCAGTTACGCCGGAGTCAATCAGCCCCAGCATTTT
CASSYAGVNQPQHF
>many|TRBJ2-1|TRBV29-1|TRBD2
TGCAGCGTCGGACTAGCGGTAACCTACAATGAGCAGTTCTTC
CSVGLAVTYNEQFF
>few|TRBJ1-6|TRBV12-3/TRBV12-4|TRBD1
TGTGCCAGCAGATTTCCCGGGACAGGGAATTCACCCCTCCACTTT
CASRFPGTGNSPLHF
>-|TRBJ2-1|TRBV29-1|-
TGCAGCGTTGAAGGGGGGGCAGGACAGGTTTACAATGAGCAGTTCTTC
CSVEGGAGQVYNEQFF
>many|TRBJ2-7|TRBV7-2|-
TGTGCCAGCAGCCCGTATCAGGGCGGGCAGTACTTC
CASSPYQGGQYF
>-|TRBJ2-5|TRBV6-5|-
TGTGCCAGCAGTTATCGTCCGGGCTATAGGGAGACCCAGTACTTC
CASSYRPGYRETQYF